The T cell receptor beta chain under discussion was sequenced for a study of cytomegalovirus exposure and HLA in healthy donors. Study details: An earlier analysis found fewer than 140 million unique TCR beta sequences from approximately 190 million T cells.

Both 60 Vbeta primers and 13 Jbeta primers went into the PCR. Clones were sequenced by immunoSEQ multiplex PCR, and TCRdb holds only the in-frame ones, with some missing. The sample records roughly 140,000 clones, 80% being singletons. Germline CDR1 is SGHNT and CDR2 is YYREEE (reference sequence). This CDR3 is built from 13 residues. V lost 0 bases and J lost 3; bases outside the gene matches: 0. Study-wide results and limits: The investigators catalogued 150 to 200 TCR beta chains as cytomegalovirus-associated. Presence/absence analyses assumed roughly uniform sequencing depth across donors, which may not hold.

Comments on this clone: Its specificity is not known.

This TCR was recovered from a female donor in good health and CMV-seronegative. The rearrangement uses TRBV5-4 and TRBJ2-7, with 7 bases lining up with TRBD1. Input material: PBMCs. The CDR3 DNA reads TGTGCCAGCAGCTTGGACAGGGGCTACGAGCAGTACTTC. It is translated as CASSLDRGYEQYF.